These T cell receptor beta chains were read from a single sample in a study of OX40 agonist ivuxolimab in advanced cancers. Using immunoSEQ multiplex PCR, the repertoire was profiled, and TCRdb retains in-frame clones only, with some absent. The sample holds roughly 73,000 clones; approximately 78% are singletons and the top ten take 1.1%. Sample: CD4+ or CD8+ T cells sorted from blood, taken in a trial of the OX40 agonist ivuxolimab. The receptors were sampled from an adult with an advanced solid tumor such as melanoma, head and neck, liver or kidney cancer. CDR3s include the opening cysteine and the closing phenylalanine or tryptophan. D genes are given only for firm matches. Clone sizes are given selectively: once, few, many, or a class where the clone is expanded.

CDR3: CASSQLGSGGEQYF
DNA: TGCGCCAGCAGCCAGTTGGGTTCGGGGGGCGAGCAGTACTTC
V: TRBV4-1
D: TRBD2
J: TRBJ2-7
size: once

CDR3: CASSFGTGVEKLFF
DNA: TGTGCCAGCAGCTTCGGGACAGGGGTGGAAAAACTGTTTTTT
V: TRBV5-6
D: TRBD1
J: TRBJ1-4
size: -

CDR3: CASSRRDRGTGELFF
DNA: TGTGCCAGCAGCCGACGGGACAGGGGAACCGGGGAGCTGTTTTTT
V: TRBV13
D: TRBD1
J: TRBJ2-2
size: -

CDR3: CASEAGGPGSPGELFF
DNA: TGTGCCAGCGAGGCGGGGGGGCCGGGTAGTCCCGGGGAGCTGTTTTTT
V: TRBV27
D: TRBD2
J: TRBJ2-2
size: -

CDR3: CASSSTGGRGGANVLTF
DNA: TGCGCCAGCAGCTCCACAGGGGGCCGAGGTGGGGCCAACGTCCTGACTTTC
V: TRBV5-1
D: TRBD1
J: TRBJ2-6
size: -

CDR3: CASSLGGLNNEQFF
DNA: TGTGCCAGCAGCTTGGGGGGTCTAAACAATGAGCAGTTCTTC
V: TRBV5-4
D: -
J: TRBJ2-1
size: -

CDR3: CASSQASGQGVYEQYF
DNA: TGCGCCAGCAGCCAAGCCTCCGGACAGGGTGTCTACGAGCAGTACTTC
V: TRBV4-1
D: TRBD1
J: TRBJ2-7
size: -

CDR3: CASSTRGEKLFF
DNA: TGTGCCAGCAGCACCCGAGGCGAAAAACTGTTTTTT
V: TRBV5-4
D: -
J: TRBJ1-4
size: -

CDR3: CASSRQDNQPQHF
DNA: TGTGCCAGCTCACGGCAGGACAATCAGCCCCAGCATTTT
V: TRBV18
D: -
J: TRBJ1-5
size: -

CDR3: CASRDSENQPQHF
DNA: TGCGCCAGCAGGGACAGTGAGAATCAGCCCCAGCATTTT
V: TRBV5-1
D: -
J: TRBJ1-5
size: -

CDR3: CARSLRSGGGSQYF
DNA: TGTGCCAGAAGCTTGAGGAGCGGGGGCGGGTCCCAGTACTTC
V: TRBV5-3
D: TRBD2
J: TRBJ2-5
size: -

CDR3: CASRQGLAVHTGELFF
DNA: TGTGCCAGCAGACAAGGACTAGCGGTACACACCGGGGAGCTGTTTTTT
V: TRBV14
D: TRBD2
J: TRBJ2-2
size: -

CDR3: CASSYERGPNEKLFF
DNA: TGCGCCAGCAGTTACGAGAGGGGCCCAAATGAAAAACTGTTTTTT
V: TRBV5-1
D: -
J: TRBJ1-4
size: -

CDR3: CASSIEGHAHSYEQYF
DNA: TGTGCCAGTAGTATAGAGGGGCATGCCCACTCTTACGAGCAGTACTTC
V: TRBV19
D: -
J: TRBJ2-7
size: -

CDR3: CASSYSIANEQYF
DNA: TGTGCCAGCAGTTACTCGATCGCGAACGAGCAGTACTTC
V: TRBV6-6
D: -
J: TRBJ2-7
size: once

CDR3: CAISESTPNQPQHF
DNA: TGTGCCATCAGTGAGTCGACACCCAATCAGCCCCAGCATTTT
V: TRBV10-3
D: -
J: TRBJ1-5
size: few

CDR3: CASSYGRGAGETQYF
DNA: TGTGCCAGCAGCTACGGACGGGGGGCTGGAGAGACCCAGTACTTC
V: TRBV6-5
D: -
J: TRBJ2-5
size: -

CDR3: CAIRAGGNTGELFF
DNA: TGTGCCATCAGAGCGGGGGGGAACACCGGGGAGCTGTTTTTT
V: TRBV10-3
D: TRBD2
J: TRBJ2-2
size: -

CDR3: CSVEAGQGSHEQYF
DNA: TGCAGCGTTGAAGCGGGACAGGGTTCCCACGAGCAGTACTTC
V: TRBV29-1
D: TRBD1
J: TRBJ2-7
size: -

CDR3: CATDRRTGELFF
DNA: TGTGCCACGGACAGGCGGACCGGGGAGCTGTTTTTT
V: TRBV28
D: TRBD1
J: TRBJ2-2
size: few

CDR3: CASSLTGDFYEQYF
DNA: TGTGCCAGCAGCTTAACCGGAGACTTCTACGAGCAGTACTTC
V: TRBV7-8
D: -
J: TRBJ2-7
size: -

CDR3: CASSTQAGAGELFF
DNA: TGTGCCAGTAGTACCCAGGCGGGGGCCGGGGAGCTGTTTTTT
V: TRBV19
D: TRBD2
J: TRBJ2-2
size: -

CDR3: CASSEGFMGQGSPYYEQYF
DNA: TGTGCCAGCAGTGAAGGGTTTATGGGACAGGGATCCCCCTACTACGAGCAGTACTTC
V: TRBV6-1
D: TRBD1
J: TRBJ2-7
size: -

CDR3: CASSIGKANEKLFF
DNA: TGTGCCAGTAGTATCGGGAAGGCTAATGAAAAACTGTTTTTT
V: TRBV19
D: -
J: TRBJ1-4
size: -

CDR3: CASSPGTSGRNTDTQYF
DNA: TGTGCCAGCAGCCCTGGGACTAGCGGGCGCAACACAGATACGCAGTATTTT
V: TRBV5-4
D: TRBD2
J: TRBJ2-3
size: -

CDR3: CASSLAGPPGEAFF
DNA: TGTGCCAGCAGCTTGGCCGGGCCCCCGGGGGAAGCTTTCTTT
V: TRBV5-4
D: -
J: TRBJ1-1
size: -

CDR3: CASSLDKGASGYTF
DNA: TGTGCCAGCAGCTTAGATAAGGGGGCGTCTGGCTACACCTTC
V: TRBV11-2
D: TRBD1
J: TRBJ1-2
size: -

CDR3: CASSERTGGEKLFF
DNA: TGCGCCAGCAGCGAACGGACAGGGGGAGAAAAACTGTTTTTT
V: TRBV5-1
D: TRBD1
J: TRBJ1-4
size: -

CDR3: CASSQSGPGFTPPAKNIQYF
DNA: TGCGCCAGCAGTCAATCAGGGCCGGGCTTTACTCCCCCAGCCAAAAACATTCAGTACTTC
V: TRBV23-1
D: -
J: TRBJ2-4
size: -

CDR3: CASSLGFRDGYQPQHF
DNA: TGTGCCAGCAGCTTAGGGTTCCGGGACGGTTATCAGCCCCAGCATTTT
V: TRBV7-8
D: -
J: TRBJ1-5
size: -

CDR3: CATDTQYF
DNA: TGTGCGACAGATACGCAGTATTTT
V: TRBV21-1
D: -
J: TRBJ2-3
size: -

CDR3: CASSPGQVSTDTQYF
DNA: TGTGCCAGCTCACCGGGACAGGTTTCCACAGATACGCAGTATTTT
V: TRBV18
D: TRBD1
J: TRBJ2-3
size: -

CDR3: CASSAGTGMLLGNSPLHF
DNA: TGTGCCAGCAGCGCCGGGACAGGGATGCTCCTTGGTAATTCACCCCTCCACTTT
V: TRBV9
D: TRBD1
J: TRBJ1-6
size: -

CDR3: CASGGVDTQYF
DNA: TGTGCCAGCGGGGGGGTGGATACGCAGTATTTT
V: TRBV6-5
D: TRBD2
J: TRBJ2-3
size: -

CDR3: CAIQTRPGTDTQYF
DNA: TGTGCCATCCAAACCCGGCCAGGCACAGATACGCAGTATTTT
V: TRBV6-4
D: -
J: TRBJ2-3
size: few

CDR3: CASTWSVGRTYEQYF
DNA: TGTGCCAGCACTTGGTCGGTCGGCAGGACCTACGAGCAGTACTTC
V: TRBV2
D: -
J: TRBJ2-7
size: -